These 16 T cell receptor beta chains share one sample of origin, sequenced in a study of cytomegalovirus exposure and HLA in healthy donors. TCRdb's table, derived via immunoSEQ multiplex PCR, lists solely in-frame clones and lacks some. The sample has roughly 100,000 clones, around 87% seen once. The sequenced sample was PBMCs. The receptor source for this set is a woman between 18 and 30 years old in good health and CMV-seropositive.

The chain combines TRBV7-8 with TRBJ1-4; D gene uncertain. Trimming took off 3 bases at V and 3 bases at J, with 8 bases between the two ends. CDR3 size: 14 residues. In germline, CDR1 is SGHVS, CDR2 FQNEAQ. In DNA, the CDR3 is TGTGCCAGCAGCTTTCGGTCGTCTAATGAAAAACTGTTTTTT. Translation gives CASSFRSSNEKLFF.

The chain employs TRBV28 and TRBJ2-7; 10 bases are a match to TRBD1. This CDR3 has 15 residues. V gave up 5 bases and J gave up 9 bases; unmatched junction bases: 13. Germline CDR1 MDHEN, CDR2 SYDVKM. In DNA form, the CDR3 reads TGTGCCAGCAGTCCATTAATTGGGGGGGACAGGGGGCAGTACTTC. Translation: CASSPLIGGDRGQYF.

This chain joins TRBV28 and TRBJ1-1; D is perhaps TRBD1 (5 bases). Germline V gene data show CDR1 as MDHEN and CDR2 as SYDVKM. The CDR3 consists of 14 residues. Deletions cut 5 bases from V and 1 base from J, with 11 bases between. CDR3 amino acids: CASSPRTRNTEAFF. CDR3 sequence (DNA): TGTGCCAGCAGTCCCCGGACAAGGAACACTGAAGCTTTCTTT.

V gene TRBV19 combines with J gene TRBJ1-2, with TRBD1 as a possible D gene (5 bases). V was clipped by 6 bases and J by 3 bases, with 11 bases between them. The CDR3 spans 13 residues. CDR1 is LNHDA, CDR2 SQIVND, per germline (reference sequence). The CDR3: CASSADRYYGYTF. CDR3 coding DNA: TGTGCCAGTAGCGCTGACAGATACTATGGCTACACCTTC.

The DNA of the CDR3 is TGTGCCAGCACCCCGCGGGGGACCAGATTCTATGGCTACACCTTC. This encodes CASTPRGTRFYGYTF. The chain recombines TRBV5-4 with TRBJ1-2; weak D call: TRBD1 (5 bases). The CDR3 is 15 amino acids. Trimming shortened V by 6 bases and J by 4 bases, and 19 bases separated the two germline ends. From germline, CDR1 is SGHNT and CDR2 YYREEE (reference sequence).

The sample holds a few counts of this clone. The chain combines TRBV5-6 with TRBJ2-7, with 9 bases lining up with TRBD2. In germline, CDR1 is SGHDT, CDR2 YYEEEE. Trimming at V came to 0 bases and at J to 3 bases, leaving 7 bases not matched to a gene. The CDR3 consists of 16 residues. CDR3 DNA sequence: TGTGCCAGCAGCTTGGGCGCGGGAGGGCCTAACTACGAGCAGTACTTC. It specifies CASSLGAGGPNYEQYF.

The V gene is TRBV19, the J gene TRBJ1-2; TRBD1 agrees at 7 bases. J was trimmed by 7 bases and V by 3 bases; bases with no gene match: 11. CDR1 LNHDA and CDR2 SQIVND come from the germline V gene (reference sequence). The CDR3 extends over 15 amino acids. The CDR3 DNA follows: TGTGCCAGTAGTATCGGGTATGAGGGGGCAAGTGGCTACACCTTC. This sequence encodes CASSIGYEGASGYTF.

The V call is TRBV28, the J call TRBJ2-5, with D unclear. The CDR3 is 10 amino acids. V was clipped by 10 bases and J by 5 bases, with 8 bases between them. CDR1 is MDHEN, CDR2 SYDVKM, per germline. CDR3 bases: TGTGCCACCCTGGGCGAGACCCAGTACTTC. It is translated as CATLGETQYF.

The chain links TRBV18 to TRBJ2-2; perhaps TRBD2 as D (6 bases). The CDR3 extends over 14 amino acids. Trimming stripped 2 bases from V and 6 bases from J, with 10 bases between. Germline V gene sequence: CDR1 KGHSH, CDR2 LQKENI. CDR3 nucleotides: TGTGCCAGCTCACCATTAAGGGAGGCCGGGGAGCTGTTTTTT. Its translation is CASSPLREAGELFF. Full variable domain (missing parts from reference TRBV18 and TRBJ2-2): NAGVMQNPRHLVRRRGQEARLRCSPMKGHSHVYWYRQLPEEGLKFMVYLQKENIIDESGMPKERFSAEFPKEGPSILRIQQVVRGDSAAYFCASSPLREAGELFFGEGSRLTVL.

For the CDR3, the DNA is TGTGCCAGCAGTTTATCAACAGGGACGGGGCAGCCCCAGCATTTT. Protein sequence: CASSLSTGTGQPQHF. This rearrangement joins TRBV27 to TRBJ1-5; D perhaps matches TRBD1 (6 bases). Germline assignment: CDR1 MNHEY and CDR2 SMNVEV (reference sequence). V shed 0 bases and J shed 7 bases, with 13 bases lying between them. The CDR3 loop spans 15 amino acids.

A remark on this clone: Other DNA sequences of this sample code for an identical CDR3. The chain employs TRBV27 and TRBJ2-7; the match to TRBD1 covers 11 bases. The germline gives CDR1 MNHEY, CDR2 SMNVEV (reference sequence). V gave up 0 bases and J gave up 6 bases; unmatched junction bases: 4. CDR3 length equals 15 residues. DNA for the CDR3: TGTGCCAGCAGTTTATCCGGACAGGGGGCCGGCGAGCAGTACTTC. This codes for CASSLSGQGAGEQYF.

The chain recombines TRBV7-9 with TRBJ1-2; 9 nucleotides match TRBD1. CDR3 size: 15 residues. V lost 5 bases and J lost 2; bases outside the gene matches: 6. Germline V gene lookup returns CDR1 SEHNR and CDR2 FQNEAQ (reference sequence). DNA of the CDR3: TGTGCCAGCAGCGGCGGGACAGGGTCCAACTATGGCTACACCTTC. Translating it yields CASSGGTGSNYGYTF.

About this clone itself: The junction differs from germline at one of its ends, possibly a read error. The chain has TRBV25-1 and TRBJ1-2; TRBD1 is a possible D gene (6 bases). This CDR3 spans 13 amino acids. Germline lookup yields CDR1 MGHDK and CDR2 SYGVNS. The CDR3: CASRSRTDRALPF. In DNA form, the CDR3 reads TGTGCCAGCAGGTCCCGGACAGACCGTGCCTTACCCTTC.

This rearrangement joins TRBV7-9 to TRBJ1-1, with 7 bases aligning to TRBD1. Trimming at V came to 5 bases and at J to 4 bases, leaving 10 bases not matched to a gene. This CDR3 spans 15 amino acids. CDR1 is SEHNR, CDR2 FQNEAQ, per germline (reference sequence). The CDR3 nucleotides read TGTGCCAGCAGCGCTCGGACAGGATTTGGCACTGAAGCTTTCTTT. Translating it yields CASSARTGFGTEAFF.

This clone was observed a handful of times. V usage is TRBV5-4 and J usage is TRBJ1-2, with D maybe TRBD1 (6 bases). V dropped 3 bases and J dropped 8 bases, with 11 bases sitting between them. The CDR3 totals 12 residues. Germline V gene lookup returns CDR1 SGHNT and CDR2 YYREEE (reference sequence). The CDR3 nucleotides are TGTGCCAGCAGCTATTACAGGGACGGCTACACCTTC. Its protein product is CASSYYRDGYTF.

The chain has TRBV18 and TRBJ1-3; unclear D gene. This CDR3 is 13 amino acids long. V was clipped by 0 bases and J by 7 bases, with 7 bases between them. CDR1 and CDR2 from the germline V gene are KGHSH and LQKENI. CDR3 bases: TGTGCCAGCTCACCACCGCTGAGCAACACCATATATTTT. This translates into CASSPPLSNTIYF.